A selection of T cell receptor beta chains follows, all from one sample in a study of shared clonotypes between healthy human individuals. This table comes from immunoSEQ multiplex PCR, and its TCRdb copy is limited to in-frame clones, with some not included. Of hundreds of thousands of clones listed, about 85% are singletons. Sequencing input: PBMCs. Receptor source: a woman in her thirties or forties in good health. Some clones in this sample may be carry-over from other donors' samples. Both conserved end residues are part of each CDR3. D genes are given only for firm matches. Clone size is shown for a subset of rows, as once, few, many or a class of expanded clone.

NA	15	TRBV13	TRBJ2-7	once	TGTGCCAGCAGCCCTAGGCAAACTAGCTCTCACGAGCAGTACTTC	CASSPRQTSSHEQYF
NA	14	TRBV5-1	TRBJ2-5	NA	TGCGCCAGCGCTCATGAGCCGACGGGAGAGACCCAGTACTTC	CASAHEPTGETQYF
TRBD1	16	TRBV7-6	TRBJ1-1	NA	TGTGCCAGCAGCCGAAACGCGGACAGGGGAGACACTGAAGCTTTCTTT	CASSRNADRGDTEAFF
TRBD1	16	TRBV18	TRBJ1-4	NA	TGTGCCAGCTCACTAGGACAGGTTGGAACTAATGAAAAACTGTTTTTT	CASSLGQVGTNEKLFF
NA	14	TRBV7-7	TRBJ2-5	NA	TGTGCTAGCAGCTTAGACGGGAGTCGGGAGACCCAGTACTTC	CASSLDGSRETQYF
TRBD2	13	TRBV11-2	TRBJ2-7	NA	TGTGCCAGCAGCTTATCCGCGGGAGCCGAGCAGTACTTC	CASSLSAGAEQYF
TRBD1	15	TRBV7-2	TRBJ2-2	NA	TGTGCCAGCAGCCCGGACAGGGGGCAGGGCGGGGAGCTGTTTTTT	CASSPDRGQGGELFF
TRBD1	14	TRBV2	TRBJ1-2	NA	TGTGCCAGCAGTAAGACAGGGTTGGACTATGGCTACACCTTC	CASSKTGLDYGYTF
NA	13	TRBV10-3	TRBJ2-1	NA	TGTGCCATCAGTGAGTCTGGGGGCAATGAGCAGTTCTTC	CAISESGGNEQFF
NA	15	TRBV4-2	TRBJ2-1	NA	TGTGCCAGCAGCCCCCGAGAAGGGGGCTACAATGAGCAGTTCTTC	CASSPREGGYNEQFF
NA	14	TRBV15	TRBJ1-2	once	TGTGCCACCAGCAGAGATCGTACAGGGAAAGGCTACACCTTC	CATSRDRTGKGYTF
TRBD1	16	TRBV2	TRBJ1-4	few	TGTGCCAGCAGTGAGCGGTCGACAGGGGCTAATGAAAAACTGTTTTTT	CASSERSTGANEKLFF
TRBD1	14	TRBV28	TRBJ2-7	NA	TGTGCCAGCACTGGGACAGATAACTCCTACGAGCAGTACTTC	CASTGTDNSYEQYF
TRBD2	14	TRBV10-3	TRBJ2-3	NA	TGTGCCATCAGGGGCAGCGGGAGCTCAGATACGCAGTATTTT	CAIRGSGSSDTQYF
NA	12	TRBV5-4	TRBJ1-3	once	TGTGCCAGCAGCTTCAGAGGGAACACCATATATTTT	CASSFRGNTIYF
NA	14	TRBV7-2	TRBJ2-7	NA	TGTGCCAGCAGCACAACGGGATCCTCCTACGAGCAGTACTTC	CASSTTGSSYEQYF
TRBD1	14	TRBV11-2	TRBJ2-7	NA	TGTGCCAGCAGCCCGGGGACAGGTCTCTACGAGCAGTACTTC	CASSPGTGLYEQYF
TRBD1	16	TRBV7-2	TRBJ2-1	NA	TGTGCCAGCAGCCCTCAGGGGACAGTCTCCTACAATGAGCAGTTCTTC	CASSPQGTVSYNEQFF
TRBD1	14	TRBV29-1	TRBJ1-4	NA	TGCAGCGTTGGCCCGGGACAGGGAGGAGAAAAACTGTTTTTT	CSVGPGQGGEKLFF
NA	14	TRBV28	TRBJ2-3	NA	TGTGCCAGCAGTCCAATCCGGGGCCGGGATACGCAGTATTTT	CASSPIRGRDTQYF
TRBD2	12	TRBV29-1	TRBJ2-1	NA	TGCAGCGGGGGACTAGCTCCCAATGAGCAGTTCTTC	CSGGLAPNEQFF
NA	12	TRBV2	TRBJ2-7	NA	TGTGCCAGCAGTGAGGTTGTTTACGAGCAGTACTTC	CASSEVVYEQYF
NA	14	TRBV28	TRBJ2-2	NA	TGTGCCAGCAAAAGCTCCTCCGAGTCCGGGGAGCTGTTTTTT	CASKSSSESGELFF
TRBD1	17	TRBV25-1	TRBJ2-2	NA	TGTGCCAGCAGTGAATTAGCACAGGGGGCAAAGACCGGGGAGCTGTTTTTT	CASSELAQGAKTGELFF
NA	13	TRBV11-3	TRBJ2-1	NA	TGTGCCAGCAGCTTTCAGGGGTACAATGAGCAGTTCTTC	CASSFQGYNEQFF
TRBD2	16	TRBV7-2	TRBJ2-7	NA	TGTGCCAGCAGCCTGCTCGGGGTCGCGGGAGACTACGAGCAGTACTTC	CASSLLGVAGDYEQYF
NA	14	TRBV7-2	TRBJ2-4	NA	TGTGCCAGCAGCTTAAACAGGGCGGGGAACATTCAGTACTTC	CASSLNRAGNIQYF
NA	11	TRBV20-1	TRBJ2-1	NA	TGCAGTGCGCCCACGCCGCGTGAGCAGTTCTTC	CSAPTPREQFF
TRBD1	13	TRBV6-6	TRBJ1-5	NA	TGTGCCAGCAGATACAGGGGTGAGCAGCCCCAGCATTTT	CASRYRGEQPQHF
NA	14	TRBV5-1	TRBJ2-3	NA	TGCGCCAGCAGCCCTCTCGGGAACCGGGATACGCAGTATTTT	CASSPLGNRDTQYF
NA	15	TRBV28	TRBJ1-5	once	TGTGCCAGCAGCCTGCCTGGAGGGGCCCATCAGCCCCAGCATTTT	CASSLPGGAHQPQHF
TRBD1	15	TRBV7-9	TRBJ1-2	NA	TGTGCCAGCAGATCGGGACAGGGGTTGAGCTATGGCTACACCTTC	CASRSGQGLSYGYTF
TRBD2	17	TRBV5-4	TRBJ2-2	NA	TGTGCCAGCAGCTTGGTCGGTCTAGCGGGACCCACCGGGGAGCTGTTTTTT	CASSLVGLAGPTGELFF
TRBD1	15	TRBV7-4	TRBJ2-5	NA	TGTGCCAGCAGTCCGGGACAGGGGGCGCAAGAGACCCAGTACTTC	CASSPGQGAQETQYF
NA	16	TRBV1	TRBJ1-5	NA	TGCACCAGCAGCCAAGAAAAAAGTCAGGCCCATCAGCCCCAGCATTTT	CTSSQEKSQAHQPQHF
NA	14	TRBV11-2	TRBJ1-4	NA	TGTGCCAGCAGCCTCAGGGTTGGGTATGAAAAACTGTTTTTT	CASSLRVGYEKLFF
NA	14	TRBV28	TRBJ2-1	many	TGTGCCAGCAGTCCCCCGCTAGAATACAATGAGCAGTTCTTC	CASSPPLEYNEQFF
NA	13	TRBV4-3	TRBJ2-7	NA	TGCGCCAGCAGCCAAGTTCCTGGTCCGGAGCAGTACTTC	CASSQVPGPEQYF
NA	16	TRBV11-2	TRBJ2-1	NA	TGTGCCAGCAGCTTAGGGTCTAGGAGCTCCTACAATGAGCAGTTCTTC	CASSLGSRSSYNEQFF
NA	13	TRBV5-6	TRBJ2-5	NA	TGTGCCAGCAGCTGGGGACTGCAAGAGACCCAGTACTTC	CASSWGLQETQYF
TRBD1	16	TRBV30	TRBJ1-6	NA	TGTGCCTGGAGCGCCGACAGGGGCCTCACGGGATCACCCCTCCACTTT	CAWSADRGLTGSPLHF
NA	14	TRBV6-4	TRBJ2-2	NA	TGTGCCAGCAGTACAGGGTCGGACACCGGGGAGCTGTTTTTT	CASSTGSDTGELFF
NA	15	TRBV18	TRBJ1-4	NA	TGTGCCAGCTCGCTGTACAGGGCCACTAATGAAAAACTGTTTTTT	CASSLYRATNEKLFF
NA	12	TRBV6-6	TRBJ1-1	NA	TGTGCCAGCAGTTATTTCAGGTCTGAAGCTTTCTTT	CASSYFRSEAFF
NA	12	TRBV19	TRBJ2-7	NA	TGTGCCAGTTCGGGTACCACCTACGAGCAGTACTTC	CASSGTTYEQYF
TRBD1	17	TRBV30	TRBJ1-2	NA	TGTGCCTGGAGTGCCCCCGGGACAGGGGTTATTAGCTATGGCTACACCTTC	CAWSAPGTGVISYGYTF
NA	13	TRBV25-1	TRBJ2-7	NA	TGTGCCAGCAGTCGGCAGGGGAACGACGAGCAGTACTTC	CASSRQGNDEQYF
NA	14	TRBV19	TRBJ2-7	NA	TGTGCCAGTAGTCTAAATCCAGGGGCCTACGAGCAGTACTTC	CASSLNPGAYEQYF
NA	15	TRBV28	TRBJ2-2	few	TGTGCCAGCACCTCACCCCAGGGGAACACCGGGGAGCTGTTTTTT	CASTSPQGNTGELFF
TRBD2	15	TRBV5-1	TRBJ2-1	NA	TGCGCCAGCAGCATACTAGCGGGAGCCAACAATGAGCAGTTCTTC	CASSILAGANNEQFF
TRBD1	15	TRBV4-3	TRBJ1-4	NA	TGCGCCAGCAGCCTGGGGGGCAGGGGGGATGAAAAACTGTTTTTT	CASSLGGRGDEKLFF
NA	15	TRBV29-1	TRBJ1-1	NA	TGCAGCGTAGCCTTGTCTCCCGGAGGGTACACTGAAGCTTTCTTT	CSVALSPGGYTEAFF
TRBD2	19	TRBV9	TRBJ2-1	NA	TGTGCCAGCAGCTGGGGGGCTAGCGGGAGGGCCATGACGTACAATGAGCAGTTCTTC	CASSWGASGRAMTYNEQFF
NA	13	TRBV4-1	TRBJ1-2	NA	TGCGCCAGCAGCCACCCAAACAGCTATGGCTACACCTTC	CASSHPNSYGYTF
TRBD2	16	TRBV5-4	TRBJ2-1	NA	TGTGCCAGCAGCTTGCCCCCTAGCGGGAGCCGCAATGAGCAGTTCTTC	CASSLPPSGSRNEQFF
TRBD1	15	TRBV18	TRBJ2-7	NA	TGTGCCAGCTCAGAGGGACAGGGCTACCTCTACGAGCAGTACTTC	CASSEGQGYLYEQYF
TRBD1	18	TRBV28	TRBJ2-3	NA	TGTGCCAGCAGTTTATTTGGGGGACAGGCCTGGGGCACAGATACGCAGTATTTT	CASSLFGGQAWGTDTQYF
NA	15	TRBV29-1	TRBJ1-5	NA	TGCAGCGTTGCGGCCAGGGCCTCTAGCAATCAGCCCCAGCATTTT	CSVAARASSNQPQHF
NA	16	TRBV7-2	TRBJ2-5	NA	TGTGCCAGCAGCTTGGGTGGGAGTTCGTACCAAGAGACCCAGTACTTC	CASSLGGSSYQETQYF
NA	16	TRBV21-1	TRBJ2-5	NA	TGTGCCAGCAGCCTCGTCCAGCGGGAGGGCCAAGAGACCCAGTACTTC	CASSLVQREGQETQYF